The clone carrying this T cell receptor beta chain appeared a few times. This entry belongs to a study of human T cells and chemical hapten exposure. Looking at the study overall: Alopecia universalis, totalis or areata was present in patients who were mostly female.

Time point given: patch test 2, 6 weeks after DPC sensitization. The sample's treatment: therapeutic diphenylcyclopropenone sensitization with weekly scalp DPC. TCRdb re-called the RACE reads with MiXCR, one entry per CDR3 protein. The sample records hundreds of thousands of distinct CDR3 sequences, around 6% being singletons. Specimen: whole blood, collected in connection with sensitization to the hapten diphenylcyclopropenone (DPC). The sequence was obtained from a woman between 18 and 29 years old with alopecia areata. Some clones in this sample may be carry-over from other donors' samples.

The CDR3 is CASSYRQDYGYTF. DNA for the CDR3: TGTGCCAGCAGTTATCGGCAGGACTATGGCTACACCTTC. The chain uses TRBV6-5 and TRBJ1-2; D is unclear. V was pared by 3 bases and J by 3 bases, with 8 bases between. The germline CDR1 and CDR2 sequences are MNHEY and SVGAGI. The CDR3 consists of 13 residues.